The rows below give T cell receptor beta chains drawn from one sample of a study of shared T cell receptors in the human thymus. Generated by immunoSEQ multiplex PCR, the TCRdb table keeps only in-frame clones and is missing some. The table records 630,000 or so clones, approximately 87% of them present only once. These data are also associated with another study on human thymus T cells.

Sequencing input: thymocytes. These receptors all stem from a boy younger than two with a congenital heart defect. The CDR3 runs from the conserved cysteine through the conserved F or W. Fields, in order: V gene, D gene, J gene, CDR3 protein. A D gene is named only where the DNA matches it firmly.

V: TRBV6-1; D: TRBD1; J: TRBJ2-6; CDR3: CASSESPRPDRDGANVLTF
V: TRBV6-1; D: TRBD1; J: TRBJ2-5; CDR3: CASSECSGGIETQYF
V: TRBV4-1; D: NA; J: TRBJ2-5; CDR3: CASRRTEIQETQYF
V: TRBV28; D: TRBD1; J: TRBJ1-2; CDR3: CASRRGTGPNYGYTF
V: TRBV15; D: TRBD1; J: TRBJ1-1; CDR3: CATSGHRGRNTEAFF
V: TRBV6-5; D: NA; J: TRBJ2-1; CDR3: CASSYGREGNEQFF
V: TRBV7-8; D: NA; J: TRBJ2-1; CDR3: CASSPEGGLSSSYNEQFF
V: TRBV5-4; D: TRBD1; J: TRBJ2-7; CDR3: CASSSLGQEVYEQYF
V: TRBV15; D: NA; J: TRBJ2-1; CDR3: CATSRALLSYNEQFF
V: TRBV12-1; D: NA; J: TRBJ2-2; CDR3: CASSYFPDTGVRCRDGELFF
V: TRBV7-9; D: NA; J: TRBJ2-7; CDR3: CASSLGGEVYEQYF
V: TRBV14; D: NA; J: TRBJ2-1; CDR3: CASSQGAAYNEQFF
V: TRBV5-1; D: TRBD2; J: TRBJ2-2; CDR3: CASSFSGSHSKTGELFF
V: TRBV28; D: TRBD2; J: TRBJ2-1; CDR3: CASRRIAGGQVWQFF
V: TRBV2; D: TRBD1; J: TRBJ1-5; CDR3: CASKGARAPLYSNQPQHF
V: TRBV5-1; D: TRBD2; J: TRBJ2-3; CDR3: CASSLGLASVDTQYF
V: TRBV27; D: NA; J: TRBJ1-2; CDR3: CASSYRETNYGYTF
V: TRBV5-4; D: NA; J: TRBJ1-2; CDR3: CASSPMLGPEYPNGYTF
V: TRBV6-6; D: NA; J: TRBJ2-7; CDR3: CASSYGRASSYEQYF
V: TRBV6-1; D: TRBD1; J: TRBJ2-7; CDR3: CASSIRDRGPYEQYF
V: TRBV10-1; D: TRBD2; J: TRBJ2-3; CDR3: CASSESIERGDTDTQYF
V: TRBV5-4; D: NA; J: TRBJ1-1; CDR3: CASSPERGTNTEAFF
V: TRBV5-8; D: NA; J: TRBJ2-7; CDR3: CASSLFVTRVPHYEQYF
V: TRBV6-1; D: TRBD2; J: TRBJ2-7; CDR3: CASSEALRGGPSYEQYF
V: TRBV27; D: TRBD1; J: TRBJ1-1; CDR3: CASSRRTGDRTEAFF
V: TRBV4-3; D: NA; J: TRBJ1-6; CDR3: CASSQDAGIPYNSPLHF
V: TRBV5-8; D: TRBD2; J: TRBJ2-1; CDR3: CARNLAGGPSSYNEQFF
V: TRBV25-1; D: NA; J: TRBJ1-1; CDR3: CASRSGENTEAFF
V: TRBV4-3; D: TRBD2; J: TRBJ2-5; CDR3: CASSRLAKPSGFKGRETQYF
V: TRBV19; D: NA; J: TRBJ1-5; CDR3: CASSIPGGNQPQHF
V: TRBV7-3; D: NA; J: TRBJ2-3; CDR3: CASSLQPGVTDTQYF
V: TRBV7-2; D: TRBD2; J: TRBJ2-3; CDR3: CASSLPGTITDTQYF